This T cell receptor (beta chain) was sequenced during a study of blood T cells in healthy people across ages. The germline gives CDR1 SEHNR, CDR2 FQNEAQ (reference sequence). The CDR3 length is 18 residues. Trimming removed 1 base from V and 3 bases from J, with 19 bases in between. Sample-barcoded 5' priming and a J-beta primer mix drove a second PCR of roughly 6 to 12 cycles. TCRdb recomputed calls from the 5' RACE reads with MiXCR, one row per CDR3 protein. This table has about 540,000 distinct CDR3 sequences, about 24% appearing once. This clonotype was detected a few times. The data were also submitted as part of a second study, on T cells of mothers and their children.

The sample consisted of blood. This sequence joins TRBV7-9 and TRBJ2-4, with D hard to call. This sequence was found in a boy aged 5-17 years in good health. CDR3 coding DNA: TGTGCCAGCAGCTTAGGGCAGGCCACCCTTTACAACAAAAACATTCAGTACTTC. Translation gives CASSLGQATLYNKNIQYF.